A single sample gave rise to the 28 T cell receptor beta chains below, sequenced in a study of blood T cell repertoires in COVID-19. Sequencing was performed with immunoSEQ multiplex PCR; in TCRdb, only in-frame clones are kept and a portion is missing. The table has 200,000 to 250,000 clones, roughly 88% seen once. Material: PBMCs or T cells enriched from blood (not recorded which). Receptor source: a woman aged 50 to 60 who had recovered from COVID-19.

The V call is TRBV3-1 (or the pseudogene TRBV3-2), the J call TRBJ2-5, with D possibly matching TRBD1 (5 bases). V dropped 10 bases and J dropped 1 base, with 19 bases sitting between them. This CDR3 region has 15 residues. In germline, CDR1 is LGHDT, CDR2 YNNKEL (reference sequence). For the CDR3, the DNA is TGTGCCAACATGATGAAGGGGCAGCCCCAAGAGACCCAGTACTTC. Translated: CANMMKGQPQETQYF.

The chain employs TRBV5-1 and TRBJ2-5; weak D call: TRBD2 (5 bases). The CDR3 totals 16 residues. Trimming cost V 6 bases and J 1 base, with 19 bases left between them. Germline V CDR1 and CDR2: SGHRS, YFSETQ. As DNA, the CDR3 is TGCGCCAGCAAAAACGGGATAGGACTCTTCCAAGAGACCCAGTACTTC. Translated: CASKNGIGLFQETQYF.

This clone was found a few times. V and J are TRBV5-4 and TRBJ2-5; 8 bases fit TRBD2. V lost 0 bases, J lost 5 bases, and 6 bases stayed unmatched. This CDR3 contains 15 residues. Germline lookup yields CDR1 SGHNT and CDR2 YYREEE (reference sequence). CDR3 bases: TGTGCCAGCAGCTTGGGACTAGCGAGGGGGGAGACCCAGTACTTC. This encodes CASSLGLARGETQYF.

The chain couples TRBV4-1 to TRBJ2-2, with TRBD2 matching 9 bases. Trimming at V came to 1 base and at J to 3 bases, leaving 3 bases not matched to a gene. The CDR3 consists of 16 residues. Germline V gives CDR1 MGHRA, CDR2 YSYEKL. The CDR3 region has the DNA TGCGCCAGCAGCCAAGTTAGCGGGGGATACACCGGGGAGCTGTTTTTT. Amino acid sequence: CASSQVSGGYTGELFF.

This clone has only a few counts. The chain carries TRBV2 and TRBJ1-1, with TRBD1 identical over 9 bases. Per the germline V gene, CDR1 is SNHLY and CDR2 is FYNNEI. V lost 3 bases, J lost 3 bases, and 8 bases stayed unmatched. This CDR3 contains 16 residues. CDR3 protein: CASSDDTGGWDTEAFF. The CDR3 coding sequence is TGTGCCAGCAGTGATGATACAGGGGGCTGGGACACTGAAGCTTTCTTT.

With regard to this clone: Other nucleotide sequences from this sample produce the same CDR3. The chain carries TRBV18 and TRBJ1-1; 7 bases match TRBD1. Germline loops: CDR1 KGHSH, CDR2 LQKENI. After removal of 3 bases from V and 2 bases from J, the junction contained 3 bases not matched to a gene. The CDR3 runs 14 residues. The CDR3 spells CASSPGTENTEAFF. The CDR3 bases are TGTGCCAGCTCACCGGGGACAGAAAACACTGAAGCTTTCTTT. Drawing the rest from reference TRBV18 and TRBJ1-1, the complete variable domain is NAGVMQNPRHLVRRRGQEARLRCSPMKGHSHVYWYRQLPEEGLKFMVYLQKENIIDESGMPKERFSAEFPKEGPSILRIQQVVRGDSAAYFCASSPGTENTEAFFGQGTRLTVV.

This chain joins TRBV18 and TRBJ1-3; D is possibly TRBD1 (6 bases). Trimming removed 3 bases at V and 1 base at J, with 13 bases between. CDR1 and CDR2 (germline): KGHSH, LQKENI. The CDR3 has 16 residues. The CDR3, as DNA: TGTGCCAGCTCACCTAGGACAGATACGTCTGGAAACACCATATATTTT. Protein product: CASSPRTDTSGNTIYF.

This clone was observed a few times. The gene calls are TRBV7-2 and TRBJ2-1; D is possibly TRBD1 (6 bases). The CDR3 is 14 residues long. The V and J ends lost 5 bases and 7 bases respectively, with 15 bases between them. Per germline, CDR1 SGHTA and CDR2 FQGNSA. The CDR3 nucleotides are TGTGCCAGCAGCAGGGGAGCAGGGGTTAATGAGCAGTTCTTC. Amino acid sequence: CASSRGAGVNEQFF.

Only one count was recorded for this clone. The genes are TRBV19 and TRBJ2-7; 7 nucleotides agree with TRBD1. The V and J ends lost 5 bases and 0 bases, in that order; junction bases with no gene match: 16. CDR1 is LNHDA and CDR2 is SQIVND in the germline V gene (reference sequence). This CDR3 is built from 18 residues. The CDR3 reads CASSPTNRGHSISYEQYF. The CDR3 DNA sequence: TGTGCCAGTAGTCCAACTAACAGGGGCCACTCGATCTCCTACGAGCAGTACTTC.

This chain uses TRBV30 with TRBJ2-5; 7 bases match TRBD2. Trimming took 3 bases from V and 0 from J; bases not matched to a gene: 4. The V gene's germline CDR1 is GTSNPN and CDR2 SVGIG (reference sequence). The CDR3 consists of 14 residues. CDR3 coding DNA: TGTGCCTGGAGCGGCCGGGGGGACCAAGAGACCCAGTACTTC. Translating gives CAWSGRGDQETQYF.

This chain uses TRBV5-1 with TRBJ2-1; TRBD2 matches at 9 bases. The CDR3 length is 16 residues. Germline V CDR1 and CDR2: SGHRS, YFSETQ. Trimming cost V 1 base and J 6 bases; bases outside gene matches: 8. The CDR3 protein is CASSLLGTSHGNEQFF. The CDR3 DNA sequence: TGCGCCAGCAGCTTGTTGGGGACTAGCCATGGCAATGAGCAGTTCTTC.

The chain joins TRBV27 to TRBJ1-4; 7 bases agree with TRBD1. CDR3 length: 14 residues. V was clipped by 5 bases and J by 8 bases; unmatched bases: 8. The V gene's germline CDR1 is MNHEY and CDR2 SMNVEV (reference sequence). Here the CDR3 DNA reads TGTGCCAGCAGTCCGGACAGGTTGGGAGAAAAACTGTTTTTT. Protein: CASSPDRLGEKLFF. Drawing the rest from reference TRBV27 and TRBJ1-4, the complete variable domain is EAQVTQNPRYLITVTGKKLTVTCSQNMNHEYMSWYRQDPGLGLRQIYYSMNVEVTDKGDVPEGYKVSRKEKRNFPLILESPSPNQTSLYFCASSPDRLGEKLFFGSGTQLSVL.

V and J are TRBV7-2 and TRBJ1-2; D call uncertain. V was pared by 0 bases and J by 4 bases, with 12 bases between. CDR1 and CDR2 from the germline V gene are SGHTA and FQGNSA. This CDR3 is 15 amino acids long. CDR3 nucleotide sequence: TGTGCCAGCAGCTTAGCCACAGCATGGATCTATGGCTACACCTTC. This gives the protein CASSLATAWIYGYTF.

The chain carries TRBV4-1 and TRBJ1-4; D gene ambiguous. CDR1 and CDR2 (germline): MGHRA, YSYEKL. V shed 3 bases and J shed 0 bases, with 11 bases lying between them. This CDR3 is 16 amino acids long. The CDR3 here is CASSQEFSATNEKLFF. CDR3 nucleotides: TGCGCCAGCAGCCAGGAATTCAGCGCAACTAATGAAAAACTGTTTTTT.

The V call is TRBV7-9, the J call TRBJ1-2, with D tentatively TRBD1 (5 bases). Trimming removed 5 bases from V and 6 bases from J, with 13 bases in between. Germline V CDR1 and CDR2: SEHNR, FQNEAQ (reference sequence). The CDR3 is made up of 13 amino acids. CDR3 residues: CASSPLGGNGYTF. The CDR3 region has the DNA TGTGCCAGCAGCCCTCTGGGGGGGAATGGCTACACCTTC.

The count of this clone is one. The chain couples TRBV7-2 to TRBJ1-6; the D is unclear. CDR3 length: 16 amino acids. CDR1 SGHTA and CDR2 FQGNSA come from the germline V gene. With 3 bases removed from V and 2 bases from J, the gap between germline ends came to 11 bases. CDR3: CASSLNAITYNSPLHF. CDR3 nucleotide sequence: TGTGCCAGCAGCTTGAACGCGATCACCTATAATTCACCCCTCCACTTT. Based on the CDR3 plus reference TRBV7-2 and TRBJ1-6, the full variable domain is GAGVSQSPSNKVTEKGKDVELRCDPISGHTALYWYRQSLGQGLEFLIYFQGNSAPDKSGLPSDRFSAERTGGSVSTLTIQRTQQEDSAVYLCASSLNAITYNSPLHFGNGTRLTVT.

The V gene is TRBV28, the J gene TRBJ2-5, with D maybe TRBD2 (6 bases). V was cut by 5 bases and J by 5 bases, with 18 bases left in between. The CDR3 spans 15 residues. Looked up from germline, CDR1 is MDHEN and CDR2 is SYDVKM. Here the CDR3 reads CASSRDLGRGETQYF. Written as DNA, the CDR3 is TGTGCCAGCAGTCGGGACTTGGGAAGGGGCGAGACCCAGTACTTC. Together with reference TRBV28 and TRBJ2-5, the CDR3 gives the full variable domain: DVKVTQSSRYLVKRTGEKVFLECVQDMDHENMFWYRQDPGLGLRLIYFSYDVKMKEKGDIPEGYSVSREKKERFSLILESASTNQTSMYLCASSRDLGRGETQYFGPGTRLLVL.

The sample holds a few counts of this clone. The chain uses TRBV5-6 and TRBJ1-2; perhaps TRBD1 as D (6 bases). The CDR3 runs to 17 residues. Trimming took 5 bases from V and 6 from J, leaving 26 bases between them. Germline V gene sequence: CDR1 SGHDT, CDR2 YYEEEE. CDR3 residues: CASSKAEARQDSNGYTF. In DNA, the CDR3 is TGTGCCAGCAGTAAGGCCGAAGCAAGACAGGATAGTAATGGCTACACCTTC. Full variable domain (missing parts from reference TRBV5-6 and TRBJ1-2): DAGVTQSPTHLIKTRGQQVTLRCSPKSGHDTVSWYQQALGQGPQFIFQYYEEEERQRGNFPDRFSGHQFPNYSSELNVNALLLGDSALYLCASSKAEARQDSNGYTFGSGTRLTVV.

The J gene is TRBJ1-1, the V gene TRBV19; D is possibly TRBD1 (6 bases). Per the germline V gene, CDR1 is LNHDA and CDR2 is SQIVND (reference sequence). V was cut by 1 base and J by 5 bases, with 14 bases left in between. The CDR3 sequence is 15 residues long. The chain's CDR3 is CASSIVYGGRTEAFF. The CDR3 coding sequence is TGTGCCAGTAGTATAGTTTACGGGGGGCGGACTGAAGCTTTCTTT. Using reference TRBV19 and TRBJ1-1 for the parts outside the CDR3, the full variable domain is DGGITQSPKYLFRKEGQNVTLSCEQNLNHDAMYWYRQDPGQGLRLIYYSQIVNDFQKGDIAEGYSVSREKKESFPLTVTSAQKNPTAFYLCASSIVYGGRTEAFFGQGTRLTVV.

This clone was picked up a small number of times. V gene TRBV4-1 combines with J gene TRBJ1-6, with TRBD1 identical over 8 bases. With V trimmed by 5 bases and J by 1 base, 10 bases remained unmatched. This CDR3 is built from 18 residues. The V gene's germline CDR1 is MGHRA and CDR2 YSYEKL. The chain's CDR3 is CASSNPQGATSYNSPLHF. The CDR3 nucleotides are TGCGCCAGCAGCAATCCCCAGGGGGCGACATCCTATAATTCACCCCTCCACTTT.

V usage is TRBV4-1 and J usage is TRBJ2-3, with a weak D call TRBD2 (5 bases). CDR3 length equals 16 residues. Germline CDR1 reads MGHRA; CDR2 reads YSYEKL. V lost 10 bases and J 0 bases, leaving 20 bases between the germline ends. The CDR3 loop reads CATSDLGKTSTDTQYF. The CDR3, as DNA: TGCGCCACCTCCGACCTCGGGAAAACTAGCACAGATACGCAGTATTTT.

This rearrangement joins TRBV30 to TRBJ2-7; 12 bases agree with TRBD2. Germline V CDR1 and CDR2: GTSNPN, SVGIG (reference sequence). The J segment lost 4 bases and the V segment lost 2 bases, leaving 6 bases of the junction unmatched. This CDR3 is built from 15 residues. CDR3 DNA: TGTGCCTGGAGTCTCTCTAGCGGGAGGGGATACGAGCAGTACTTC. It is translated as CAWSLSSGRGYEQYF.

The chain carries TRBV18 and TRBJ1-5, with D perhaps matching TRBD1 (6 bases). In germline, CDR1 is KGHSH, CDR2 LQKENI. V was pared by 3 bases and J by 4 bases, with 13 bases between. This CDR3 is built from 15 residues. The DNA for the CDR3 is TGTGCCAGCTCACCCTCCGGGACAACGAATCAGCCCCAGCATTTT. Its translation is CASSPSGTTNQPQHF.

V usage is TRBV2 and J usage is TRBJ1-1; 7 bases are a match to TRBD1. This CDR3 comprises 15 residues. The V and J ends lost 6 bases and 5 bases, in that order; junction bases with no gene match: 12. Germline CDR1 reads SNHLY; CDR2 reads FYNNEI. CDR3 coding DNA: TGTGCCAGCAGGAAAACAGGGGTCGTACGGACTGAAGCTTTCTTT. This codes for CASRKTGVVRTEAFF.

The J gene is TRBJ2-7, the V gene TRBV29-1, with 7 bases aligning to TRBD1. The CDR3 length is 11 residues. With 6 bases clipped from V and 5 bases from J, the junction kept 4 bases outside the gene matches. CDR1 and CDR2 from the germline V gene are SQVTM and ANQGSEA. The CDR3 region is CSVGQEHEQYF. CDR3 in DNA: TGCAGCGTAGGACAGGAGCACGAGCAGTACTTC.

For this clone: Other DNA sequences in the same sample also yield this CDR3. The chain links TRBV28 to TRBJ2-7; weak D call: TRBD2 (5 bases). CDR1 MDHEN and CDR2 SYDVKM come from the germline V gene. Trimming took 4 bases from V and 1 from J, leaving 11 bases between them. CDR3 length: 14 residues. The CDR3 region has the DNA TGTGCCAGCAGTTCCCCGGGGAAATCCTACGAGCAGTACTTC. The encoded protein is CASSSPGKSYEQYF.

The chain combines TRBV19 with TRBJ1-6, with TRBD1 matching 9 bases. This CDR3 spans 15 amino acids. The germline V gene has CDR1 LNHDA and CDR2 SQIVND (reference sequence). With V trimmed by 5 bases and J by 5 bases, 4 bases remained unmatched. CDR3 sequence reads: CASSSGTGHNSPLHF. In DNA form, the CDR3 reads TGTGCCAGTAGTTCCGGGACAGGGCATAATTCACCCCTCCACTTT.

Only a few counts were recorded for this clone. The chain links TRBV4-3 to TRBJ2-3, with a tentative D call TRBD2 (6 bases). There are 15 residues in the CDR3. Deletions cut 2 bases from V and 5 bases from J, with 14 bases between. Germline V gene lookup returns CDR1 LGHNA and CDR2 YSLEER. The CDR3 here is CASSQSGTLLDTQYF. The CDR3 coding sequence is TGCGCCAGCAGCCAATCTGGGACTCTTCTAGATACGCAGTATTTT.